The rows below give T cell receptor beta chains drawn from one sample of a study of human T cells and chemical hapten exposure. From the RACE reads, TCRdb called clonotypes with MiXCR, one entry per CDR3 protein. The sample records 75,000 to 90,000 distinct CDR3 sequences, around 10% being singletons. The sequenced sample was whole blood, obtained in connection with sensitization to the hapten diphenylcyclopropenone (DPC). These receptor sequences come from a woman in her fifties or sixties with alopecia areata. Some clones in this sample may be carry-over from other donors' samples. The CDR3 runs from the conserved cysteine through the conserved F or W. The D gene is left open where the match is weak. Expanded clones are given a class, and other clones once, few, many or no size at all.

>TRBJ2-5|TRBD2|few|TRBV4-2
CASSQAVGLAGAETQYF
TGTGCCAGCAGCCAAGCAGTTGGACTAGCGGGAGCAGAGACCCAGTACTTC
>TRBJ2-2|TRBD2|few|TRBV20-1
CSARDRLAGSNTGELFF
TGCAGTGCTAGAGATCGACTAGCGGGATCGAACACCGGGGAGCTGTTTTTT
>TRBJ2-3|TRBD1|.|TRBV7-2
CASSQTGIGADTQYF
TGTGCCAGCAGCCAGACAGGGATCGGCGCAGATACGCAGTATTTT
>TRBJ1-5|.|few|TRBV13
CASSVTGVQPQHF
TGTGCCAGCAGCGTGACAGGTGTTCAGCCCCAGCATTTT
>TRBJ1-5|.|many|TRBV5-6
CASSLAGDRPQHF
TGTGCCAGCAGCTTGGCAGGGGATCGGCCCCAGCATTTT
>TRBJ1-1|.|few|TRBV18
CASSLTRTEVNTEAFF
TGTGCCAGCTCACTTACTAGGACGGAAGTGAACACTGAAGCTTTCTTT
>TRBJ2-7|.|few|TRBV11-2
CASSRQSSYEQYF
TGTGCCAGCAGCCGACAGAGCTCCTACGAGCAGTACTTC
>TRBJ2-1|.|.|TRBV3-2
CASSQEETGEYTLHDTLQCSPQFF
TGTGCCAGCAGCCAAGAGGAAACAGGGGAATATACTCTACATGATACTCTACAATGTAGCCCGCAGTTCTTC
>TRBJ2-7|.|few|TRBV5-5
CASSRTQASYEQYF
TGTGCCAGCAGCCGGACCCAGGCCTCCTACGAGCAGTACTTC
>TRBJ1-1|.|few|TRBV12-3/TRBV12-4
CASSDTGMNTEAFF
TGTGCCAGCAGTGATACAGGGATGAACACTGAAGCTTTCTTT
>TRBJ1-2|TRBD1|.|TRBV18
CASSPRTGLYGYTF
TGTGCCAGCTCACCCCGGACAGGTTTATATGGCTACACCTTC
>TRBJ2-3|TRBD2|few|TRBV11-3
CASSLIAGSTDTQYF
TGTGCCAGCAGCCTGATAGCGGGAAGCACAGATACGCAGTATTTT
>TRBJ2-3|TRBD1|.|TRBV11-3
CASAPGQGSTDTQYF
TGTGCCAGCGCCCCTGGACAGGGATCCACAGATACGCAGTATTTT
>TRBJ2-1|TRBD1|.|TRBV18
CASSPSSQGAYNEQFF
TGTGCCAGCTCACCAAGTTCACAGGGGGCCTACAATGAGCAGTTCTTC
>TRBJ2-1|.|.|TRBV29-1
CSVVRDIYNEQFF
TGCAGCGTCGTCCGGGACATATACAATGAGCAGTTCTTC
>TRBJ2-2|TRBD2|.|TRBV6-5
CASSYSASGSTGELFF
TGTGCCAGCAGTTACTCGGCTAGCGGGAGTACCGGGGAGCTGTTTTTT